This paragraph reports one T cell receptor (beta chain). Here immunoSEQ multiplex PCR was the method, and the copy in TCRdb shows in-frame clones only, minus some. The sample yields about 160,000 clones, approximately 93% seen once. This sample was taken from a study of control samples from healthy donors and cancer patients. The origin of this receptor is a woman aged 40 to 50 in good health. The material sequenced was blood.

CDR3 nucleotides: TGTGCCAGCAGATCACACAGGGGCACTGAAGCTTTCTTT. Its translation is CASRSHRGTEAFF. The V gene is TRBV12-3 or TRBV12-4, the J gene TRBJ1-1; 7 bases are a match to TRBD1. This CDR3 contains 13 residues. The trim removed 6 bases at V and 4 bases at J, leaving 5 bases unmatched.